This TCR beta chain was identified during a study of beta chain features in type 1 diabetes. All of the isolated RNA was reverse transcribed, so expressed TCRB transcripts were sequenced. Clones were read by immunoSEQ multiplex PCR, and TCRdb kept only the in-frame ones, dropping some. Found here are roughly 500,000 clones, roughly 11% of them singletons; the top ten hold 0.045% to 0.05%. The germline CDR1 and CDR2 sequences are MGHDK and SYGVNS. Trimming pared 7 bases from V and 7 bases from J, leaving 13 bases between. The CDR3 runs to 12 residues. This clone was found a few times. Its antigen is currently unknown. Study conclusions and caveats: Whether TCRB rearrangement is influenced by HLA type went unresolved here. TCRB CDR3 length was moderately but significantly reduced in all four CD4+ subsets of Type 1 diabetes patients.

This receptor was obtained from a woman aged 18-35 years in good health. The chain carries TRBV25-1 and TRBJ1-2, with D possibly being TRBD1 (6 bases). Sequenced input: naive CD4+ T cells from blood. This CDR3 reads CASKGAGVGYTF. The CDR3 coding sequence is TGTGCCAGCAAGGGTGCAGGGGTTGGCTACACCTTC.